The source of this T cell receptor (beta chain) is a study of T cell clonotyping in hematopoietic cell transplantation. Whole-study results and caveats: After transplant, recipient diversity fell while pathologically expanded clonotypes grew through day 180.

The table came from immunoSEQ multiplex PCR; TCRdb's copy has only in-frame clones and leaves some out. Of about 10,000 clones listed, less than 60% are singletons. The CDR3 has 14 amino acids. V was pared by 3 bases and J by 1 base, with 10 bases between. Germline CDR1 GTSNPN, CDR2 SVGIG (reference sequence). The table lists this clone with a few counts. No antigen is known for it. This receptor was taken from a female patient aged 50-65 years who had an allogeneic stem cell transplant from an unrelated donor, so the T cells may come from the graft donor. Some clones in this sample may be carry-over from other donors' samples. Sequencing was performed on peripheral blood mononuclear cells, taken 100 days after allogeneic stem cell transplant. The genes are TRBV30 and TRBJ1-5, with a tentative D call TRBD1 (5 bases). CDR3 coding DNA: TGTGCCTGGAGCCCGAAGGGGAGCAATCAGCCCCAGCATTTT. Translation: CAWSPKGSNQPQHF.